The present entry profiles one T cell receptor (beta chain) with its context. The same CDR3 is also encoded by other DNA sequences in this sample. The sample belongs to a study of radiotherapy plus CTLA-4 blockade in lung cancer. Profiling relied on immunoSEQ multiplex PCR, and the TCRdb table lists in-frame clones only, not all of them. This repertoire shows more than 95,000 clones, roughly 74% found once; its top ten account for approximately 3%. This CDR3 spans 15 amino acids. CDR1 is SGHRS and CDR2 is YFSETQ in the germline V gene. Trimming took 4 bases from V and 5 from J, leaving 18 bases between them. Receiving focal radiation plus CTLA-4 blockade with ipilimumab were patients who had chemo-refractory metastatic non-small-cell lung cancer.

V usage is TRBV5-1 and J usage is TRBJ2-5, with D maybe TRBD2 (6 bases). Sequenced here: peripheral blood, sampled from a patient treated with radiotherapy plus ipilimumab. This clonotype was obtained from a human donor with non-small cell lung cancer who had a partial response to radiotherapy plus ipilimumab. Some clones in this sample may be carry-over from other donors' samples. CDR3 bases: TGCGCCAGCAGCCCCGCTTTAGGGGCGGGGGAGACCCAGTACTTC. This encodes CASSPALGAGETQYF.